The 29 T cell receptor beta chains in this list originate from one sample, sequenced in a study of shared clonotypes between healthy human individuals. TCRdb keeps only in-frame clones here, not all; method: immunoSEQ multiplex PCR. Among more than 2,000,000 clones listed, over 90% were seen once. What was sequenced was naive CD4+ T cells from PBMCs. The subset is: CD45RA+ positively selected. The receptors come from a young man in good health. Some clones in this sample may be carry-over from other donors' samples.

The chain couples TRBV5-4 to TRBJ2-1; TRBD2 agrees at 11 bases. V lost 4 bases to trimming and J lost 4 bases; unmatched junction nucleotides: 4. In germline, CDR1 is SGHNT, CDR2 YYREEE (reference sequence). The length of the CDR3 is 15 residues. The CDR3: CASSTTSGKYNEQFF. DNA of the CDR3: TGTGCCAGCAGCACGACTAGCGGGAAATACAATGAGCAGTTCTTC. The whole variable domain, filled in from reference TRBV5-4 and TRBJ2-1, reads ETGVTQSPTHLIKTRGQQVTLRCSSQSGHNTVSWYQQALGQGPQFIFQYYREEENGRGNFPPRFSGLQFPNYSSELNVNALELDDSALYLCASSTTSGKYNEQFFGPGTRLTVL.

The genes are TRBV7-2 and TRBJ2-1, with D perhaps TRBD1 or TRBD2 (6 bases each). This CDR3 contains 15 residues. Deletions cut 7 bases from V and 0 bases from J, with 13 bases between. Germline assignment: CDR1 SGHTA and CDR2 FQGNSA. The CDR3 nucleotides are TGTGCCAGCACCCCAAGGGGGGACTCCTACAATGAGCAGTTCTTC. This sequence encodes CASTPRGDSYNEQFF.

The chain links TRBV28 to TRBJ2-7; 7 bases agree with TRBD2. With V trimmed by 6 bases and J by 2 bases, 10 bases remained unmatched. This CDR3 spans 15 amino acids. CDR1 is MDHEN and CDR2 is SYDVKM in the germline V gene. CDR3 protein: CASRRSRGGPYEQYF. The CDR3 region has the DNA TGTGCCAGCAGGCGATCAAGGGGAGGGCCCTACGAGCAGTACTTC.

The V gene is TRBV27, the J gene TRBJ1-1; 10 bases line up with TRBD1. J lost 5 bases, V lost 6 bases, and 6 bases had no gene match. The CDR3 is 14 residues long. Germline CDR1 MNHEY, CDR2 SMNVEV (reference sequence). The CDR3 DNA reads as TGTGCCAGCAGGGAGGGACAGGGGAGAACTGAAGCTTTCTTT. This gives the protein CASREGQGRTEAFF.

In nucleotides, the CDR3 is TGTGCCAGCAGCTTGGGACAGCGGAGGAGCTATGGCTACACCTTC. Translation: CASSLGQRRSYGYTF. The rearrangement uses TRBV5-6 and TRBJ1-2, with a possible D match to TRBD1 (5 bases). Germline V gene sequence: CDR1 SGHDT, CDR2 YYEEEE. The CDR3 runs to 15 residues. With 0 bases removed from V and 4 bases from J, the gap between germline ends came to 13 bases.

This sequence joins TRBV5-6 and TRBJ2-1; possible D gene TRBD1, 6 bases. The CDR3 contains 12 residues. Germline V gene data show CDR1 as SGHDT and CDR2 as YYEEEE. V was pared by 4 bases and J by 7 bases, with 9 bases between. As DNA, the CDR3 is TGTGCCAGCAGCATAGACAGGAATGAGCAGTTCTTC. As protein: CASSIDRNEQFF. The complete variable domain, with remaining parts taken from reference TRBV5-6 and TRBJ2-1, reads DAGVTQSPTHLIKTRGQQVTLRCSPKSGHDTVSWYQQALGQGPQFIFQYYEEEERQRGNFPDRFSGHQFPNYSSELNVNALLLGDSALYLCASSIDRNEQFFGPGTRLTVL.

The chain uses TRBV7-3 and TRBJ1-1; TRBD1 matches at 8 bases. In germline, CDR1 is SGHTA, CDR2 FQGTGA. CDR3 size: 13 residues. The junction had 6 bases not matched to a gene; V was cut back by 6 bases and J by 6 bases. CDR3 sequence reads: CASRPTGGPEAFF. Here the CDR3 DNA reads TGTGCCAGCAGACCAACAGGGGGGCCTGAAGCTTTCTTT.

The gene calls are TRBV7-9 and TRBJ2-4, with 8 bases matching TRBD2. V trimming: 5 bases; J trimming: 6 bases; junction bases outside the gene matches: 6. CDR1 and CDR2 from the germline V gene are SEHNR and FQNEAQ (reference sequence). This CDR3 contains 14 residues. CDR3: CASSPWTSLNIQYF. The CDR3 DNA sequence: TGTGCCAGCAGCCCTTGGACTAGCCTAAACATTCAGTACTTC.

V is TRBV27 and J is TRBJ2-2, with 9 positions matching TRBD2. With V trimmed by 3 bases and J by 5 bases, 10 bases remained unmatched. Germline V gene lookup returns CDR1 MNHEY and CDR2 SMNVEV (reference sequence). This CDR3 comprises 17 residues. The DNA of the CDR3 is TGTGCCAGCAGTTTCCTGGTAGCGGGGGAGGGGACCGGGGAGCTGTTTTTT. This codes for CASSFLVAGEGTGELFF.

This clone has just a few counts. Other nucleotide sequences in the sample specify the same CDR3. The chain carries TRBV30 and TRBJ1-4, with 7 bases lining up with TRBD1. The CDR3 consists of 14 residues. Germline CDR1 is GTSNPN and CDR2 is SVGIG (reference sequence). Trimming removed 0 bases from V and 6 bases from J; junction bases left unmatched: 4. The CDR3 DNA follows: TGTGCCTGGAGTGTAGGAGGGGGCGATGAAAAACTGTTTTTT. It specifies CAWSVGGGDEKLFF. The full variable domain, rest sourced from reference TRBV30 and TRBJ1-4, is SQTIHQWPATLVQPVGSPLSLECTVEGTSNPNLYWYRQAAGRGLQLLFYSVGIGQISSEVPQNLSASRPQDRQFILSSKKLLLSDSGFYLCAWSVGGGDEKLFFGSGTQLSVL.

The V call is TRBV10-3, the J call TRBJ1-2, with TRBD1 matching over 9 bases. V was pared by 3 bases and J by 7 bases, with 6 bases of the junction left unmatched. Germline values: CDR1 ENHRY, CDR2 SYGVKD. This CDR3 region has 14 residues. The CDR3 DNA follows: TGTGCCATCAGTGAAGGCACAGGGGGCCGTGGCTACACCTTC. The encoded protein is CAISEGTGGRGYTF.

This chain connects TRBV29-1 to TRBJ1-2; 10 nucleotides agree with TRBD1. V dropped 2 bases and J dropped 4; count of bases not matched to a gene: 4. Germline assignment: CDR1 SQVTM and CDR2 ANQGSEA. The CDR3 sequence is 14 residues long. The CDR3 DNA reads as TGCAGCGTTGAAAAAAGGGACAGGGGCTATGGCTACACCTTC. Translated, it gives CSVEKRDRGYGYTF.

Points on this clone: This CDR3 is also generated by other DNA sequences in the sample. The J gene is TRBJ2-7, the V gene TRBV6-5, with no clear D. The V end lost 2 bases, the J end lost 1 base, and 6 bases lay between the germline ends. Looked up from germline, CDR1 is MNHEY and CDR2 is SVGAGI. The CDR3 is 13 amino acids. The CDR3 loop is CASSYRPSYEQYF. The CDR3 coding sequence is TGTGCCAGCAGTTACCGCCCATCCTACGAGCAGTACTTC.

On this clone itself: The sample has other DNA sequences that encode this CDR3 too. The V and J genes are TRBV19 and TRBJ2-7; D not certain. The germline gives CDR1 LNHDA, CDR2 SQIVND (reference sequence). The CDR3 runs 14 residues. Between the trimmed V and J ends, which lost 6 bases and 0 bases, there was a span of 12 bases. DNA for the CDR3: TGTGCCAGTAGCCGGCAGACGAGCTCCTACGAGCAGTACTTC. Translated, it gives CASSRQTSSYEQYF.

The V and J genes are TRBV5-4 and TRBJ2-2; 10 nucleotides agree with TRBD1. The germline V gene has CDR1 SGHNT and CDR2 YYREEE (reference sequence). The CDR3 runs 16 residues. V gave up 2 bases and J gave up 7 bases; unmatched junction bases: 8. CDR3 nucleotides: TGTGCCAGCAGCTTCGCTGACAGGGGGCAGGTCGGGGAGCTGTTTTTT. It specifies CASSFADRGQVGELFF.

J is TRBJ2-2 and V is TRBV7-3; D ambiguous. In germline, CDR1 is SGHTA, CDR2 FQGTGA. The CDR3 has 19 amino acids. V was cut by 0 bases and J by 4 bases, with 21 bases left in between. CDR3 protein: CASSLTPFFAGRATGELFF. CDR3 bases: TGTGCCAGCAGCTTAACCCCCTTCTTTGCTGGCCGAGCCACCGGGGAGCTGTTTTTT.

V is TRBV15 and J is TRBJ2-7; no definite D call. Germline V gene data show CDR1 as LNHNV and CDR2 as YYDKDF (reference sequence). V was pared by 0 bases and J by 2 bases, with 11 bases between. This CDR3 spans 15 amino acids. CDR3 sequence: CATSRDLGTAYEQYF. In nucleotides, the CDR3 is TGTGCCACCAGCAGAGATCTCGGCACAGCCTACGAGCAGTACTTC.

The CDR3: CASSSTSGGSYEQYF. As DNA, the CDR3 is TGTGCCAGCAGCTCCACTAGCGGAGGCTCCTACGAGCAGTACTTC. The chain employs TRBV11-1 and TRBJ2-7, with 8 bases lining up with TRBD2. Germline CDR1 and CDR2: SGHAT and FQDESV (reference sequence). Unmatched junction bases numbered 5, after V lost 4 bases and J lost 0 bases. There are 15 residues in the CDR3.

The V and J genes are TRBV15 and TRBJ2-7; 9 positions match TRBD1. V gave up 5 bases and J gave up 7 bases; unmatched junction bases: 6. The CDR3 totals 13 residues. Germline V CDR1 and CDR2: LNHNV, YYDKDF (reference sequence). CDR3 sequence reads: CATSGGTGREQYF. CDR3 in DNA: TGTGCCACCAGCGGGGGGACAGGGAGGGAGCAGTACTTC.

The rearrangement joins TRBV28 to TRBJ2-3; D is unresolved. Germline-derived CDR1 and CDR2 are MDHEN and SYDVKM. With 5 bases removed from V and 0 bases from J, the gap between germline ends came to 6 bases. The CDR3 is 13 amino acids. The CDR3 coding sequence is TGTGCCAGCAGTCAATCAAGCACAGATACGCAGTATTTT. It codes for CASSQSSTDTQYF.

The chain carries TRBV6-1 and TRBJ1-1; 10 positions match TRBD1. CDR1 and CDR2 from the germline V gene are MNHNS and SASEGT. There are 17 residues in the CDR3. Trimming at V came to 2 bases and at J to 7 bases, leaving 13 bases not matched to a gene. The CDR3 protein is CASSEKDRTGGAIEAFF. CDR3 nucleotides: TGTGCCAGCAGTGAAAAAGATCGGACAGGGGGAGCTATTGAAGCTTTCTTT.

The rearrangement joins TRBV30 to TRBJ2-7; the match to TRBD2 covers 9 bases. V shed 8 bases, J shed 6 bases, and the junction held 14 bases outside the gene matches. Germline CDR1 GTSNPN, CDR2 SVGIG (reference sequence). The CDR3 covers 14 residues. The CDR3 DNA sequence: TGTGCCCAAAAGGTGTCTAGCGGGAAGAGCGAGCAGTACTTC. Translated: CAQKVSSGKSEQYF.

The chain employs TRBV28 and TRBJ2-3; unclear D gene. Looked up from germline, CDR1 is MDHEN and CDR2 is SYDVKM. CDR3 length: 15 residues. The V gene lost 6 bases and the J gene lost 1 base, with 14 bases spanning the gap. The CDR3 region is CASSLEDPRTDTQYF. The DNA of the CDR3 is TGTGCCAGCAGCCTCGAGGACCCGCGCACAGATACGCAGTATTTT.

With respect to this clone: Other DNA sequences in the same sample also yield this CDR3. The chain recombines TRBV6-5 with TRBJ1-4; TRBD1 matches at 7 bases. The length of the CDR3 is 15 residues. After removal of 0 bases from V and 5 bases from J, the junction contained 3 bases not matched to a gene. CDR1 MNHEY and CDR2 SVGAGI come from the germline V gene. Here the CDR3 reads CASSYSAGGNEKLFF. CDR3 DNA sequence: TGTGCCAGCAGTTACTCGGCAGGGGGGAATGAAAAACTGTTTTTT.

The chain uses TRBV4-2 and TRBJ1-4; D not certain. The CDR3 contains 13 residues. Germline lookup yields CDR1 LGHNA and CDR2 YNFKEQ. V dropped 4 bases and J dropped 8 bases, with 11 bases sitting between them. In DNA, the CDR3 is TGTGCCAGCAGCCGGGAGGGAGGGGAAAAACTGTTTTTT. It yields the protein CASSREGGEKLFF.

DNA for the CDR3: TGTGCCAGCAGCCCCGGGCAGGTGCCTGGCGAGCAGTACTTC. Translated, it gives CASSPGQVPGEQYF. The J gene is TRBJ2-7, the V gene TRBV7-6; D is ambiguous. Germline V lookup: CDR1 SGHVS, CDR2 FNYEAQ. This CDR3 region has 14 residues. Trimming removed 5 bases from V and 6 bases from J, with 17 bases in between.

V usage is TRBV7-2 and J usage is TRBJ2-7; no firm D call. This CDR3 has 11 residues. From germline, CDR1 is SGHTA and CDR2 FQGNSA. The V end lost 1 base, the J end lost 7 bases, and 5 bases lay between the germline ends. This chain's CDR3 is CASSLEWEQYF. DNA of the CDR3: TGTGCCAGCAGCTTAGAATGGGAGCAGTACTTC. Complete variable domain (other parts from reference TRBV7-2 and TRBJ2-7): GAGVSQSPSNKVTEKGKDVELRCDPISGHTALYWYRQSLGQGLEFLIYFQGNSAPDKSGLPSDRFSAERTGGSVSTLTIQRTQQEDSAVYLCASSLEWEQYFGPGTRLTVT.

Details on this clone: One junction end disagrees with the germline gene, perhaps due to a read error. The V gene is TRBV18, the J gene TRBJ2-3, with TRBD1 as a possible D gene (6 bases). This CDR3 has 11 residues. Germline V CDR1 and CDR2: KGHSH, LQKENI. For the CDR3, the DNA is TGTGCCAGCGGAACAGGGATTGATCGAGATTTT. Translating gives CASGTGIDRDF.

Details on this clone: Additional DNA sequences in this sample encode the identical CDR3. The chain is built from TRBV28 and TRBJ1-2; D is uncertain. Trimming removed 7 bases at V and 2 bases at J, with 11 bases between. The CDR3 loop spans 13 amino acids. In germline, CDR1 is MDHEN, CDR2 SYDVKM. CDR3 DNA: TGTGCCAGCACCTTTCTTGACAACTATGGCTACACCTTC. It translates to CASTFLDNYGYTF.